This TCR beta chain is from a study of T-cell reconstitution after alpha-beta-depleted transplantation in children. V lost 6 bases, J lost 3 bases, and 4 bases stayed unmatched. Per germline, CDR1 LNHDA and CDR2 SQIVND (reference sequence). This CDR3 region has 14 residues. Unique molecular identifiers were built into the TCRbeta library. MiXCR, run by TCRdb on the PCR reads, gives a single entry per CDR3 protein. The data contain approximately 400,000 distinct CDR3 sequences, approximately 11% of them singletons. This clonotype turned up a few times. The V gene is TRBV19, the J gene TRBJ1-5, with TRBD1 identical over 8 bases. Sequenced here: PBMCs from the stem cell graft donor, sampled from the stem cell graft. The sequence was collected from a human donor who donated a stem cell graft to a child with acute myeloid leukemia. In nucleotides, the CDR3 is TGTGCCAGTAGCCGACAGGGGAACAATCAGCCCCAGCATTTT. Translating gives CASSRQGNNQPQHF.